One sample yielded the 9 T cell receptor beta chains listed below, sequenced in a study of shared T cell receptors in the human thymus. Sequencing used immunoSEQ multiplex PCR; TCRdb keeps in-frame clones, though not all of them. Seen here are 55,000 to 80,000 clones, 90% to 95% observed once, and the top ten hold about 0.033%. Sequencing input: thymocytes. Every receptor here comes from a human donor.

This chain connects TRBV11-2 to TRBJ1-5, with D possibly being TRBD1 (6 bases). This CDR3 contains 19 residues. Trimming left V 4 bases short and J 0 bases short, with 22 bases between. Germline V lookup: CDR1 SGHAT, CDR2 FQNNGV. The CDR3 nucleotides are TGTGCCAGCAGCTCCTCCAAGGCCGCGGGGGCGGATAGCAATCAGCCCCAGCATTTT. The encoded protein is CASSSSKAAGADSNQPQHF.

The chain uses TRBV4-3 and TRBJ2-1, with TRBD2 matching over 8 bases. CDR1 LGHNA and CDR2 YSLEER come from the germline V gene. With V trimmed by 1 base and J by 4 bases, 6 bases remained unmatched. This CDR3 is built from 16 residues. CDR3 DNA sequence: TGCGCCAGCAGCCAAGGGTCGGGGGGGCCGTACAATGAGCAGTTCTTC. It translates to CASSQGSGGPYNEQFF.

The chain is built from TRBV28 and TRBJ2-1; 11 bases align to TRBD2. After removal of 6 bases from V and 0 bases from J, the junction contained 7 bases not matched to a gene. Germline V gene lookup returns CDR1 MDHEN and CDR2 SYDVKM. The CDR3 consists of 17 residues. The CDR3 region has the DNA TGTGCCAGCAGCCGTGGACTAGCGGGTAACTCCTACAATGAGCAGTTCTTC. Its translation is CASSRGLAGNSYNEQFF.

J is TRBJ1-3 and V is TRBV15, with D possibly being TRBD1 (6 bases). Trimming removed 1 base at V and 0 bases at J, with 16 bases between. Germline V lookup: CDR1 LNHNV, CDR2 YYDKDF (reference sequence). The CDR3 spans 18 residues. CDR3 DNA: TGTGCCACCAGCAGAGGAGGAGGGGGTGGCAGCTCTGGAAACACCATATATTTT. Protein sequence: CATSRGGGGGSSGNTIYF.

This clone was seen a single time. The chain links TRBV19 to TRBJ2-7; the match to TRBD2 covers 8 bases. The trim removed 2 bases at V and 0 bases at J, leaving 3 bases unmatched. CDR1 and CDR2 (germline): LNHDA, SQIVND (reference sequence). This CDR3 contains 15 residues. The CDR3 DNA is TGTGCCAGTAGTATAAACGGGGGGGACTCCTACGAGCAGTACTTC. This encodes CASSINGGDSYEQYF.

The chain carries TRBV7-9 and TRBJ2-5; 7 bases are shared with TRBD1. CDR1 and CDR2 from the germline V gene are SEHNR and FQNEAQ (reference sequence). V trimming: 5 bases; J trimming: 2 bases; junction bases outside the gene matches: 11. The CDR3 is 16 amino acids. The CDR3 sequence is CASSLRQGNGQETQYF. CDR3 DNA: TGTGCCAGCAGCCTACGACAGGGAAATGGGCAAGAGACCCAGTACTTC.

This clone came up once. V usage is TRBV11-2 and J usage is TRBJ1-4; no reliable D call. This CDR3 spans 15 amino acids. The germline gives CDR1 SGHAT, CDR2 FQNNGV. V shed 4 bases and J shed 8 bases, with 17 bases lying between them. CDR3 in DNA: TGTGCCAGCAGCTCCGGAATACCGGGCCTCGAAAAACTGTTTTTT. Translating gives CASSSGIPGLEKLFF.

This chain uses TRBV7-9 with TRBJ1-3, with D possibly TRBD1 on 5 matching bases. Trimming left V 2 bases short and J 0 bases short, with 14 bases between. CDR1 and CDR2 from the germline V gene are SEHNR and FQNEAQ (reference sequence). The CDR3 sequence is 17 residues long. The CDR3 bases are TGTGCCAGCAGCTTACCGAAAGACAGACCCTCTGGAAACACCATATATTTT. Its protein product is CASSLPKDRPSGNTIYF. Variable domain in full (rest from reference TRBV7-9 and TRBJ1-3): DTGVSQNPRHKITKRGQNVTFRCDPISEHNRLYWYRQTLGQGPEFLTYFQNEAQLEKSRLLSDRFSAERPKGSFSTLEIQRTEQGDSAMYLCASSLPKDRPSGNTIYFGEGSWLTVV.

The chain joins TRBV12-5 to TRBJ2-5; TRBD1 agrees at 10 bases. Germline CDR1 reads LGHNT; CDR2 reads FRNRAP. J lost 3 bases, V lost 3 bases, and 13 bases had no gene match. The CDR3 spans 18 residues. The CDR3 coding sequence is TGTGCTAGTGGTTTTCCCACCGGACAGGGGGTTAGCGAAGAGACCCAGTACTTC. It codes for CASGFPTGQGVSEETQYF. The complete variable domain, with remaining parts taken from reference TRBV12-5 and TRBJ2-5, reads DARVTQTPRHKVTEMGQEVTMRCQPILGHNTVFWYRQTMMQGLELLAYFRNRAPLDDSGMPKDRFSAEMPDATLATLKIQPSEPRDSAVYFCASGFPTGQGVSEETQYFGPGTRLLVL.